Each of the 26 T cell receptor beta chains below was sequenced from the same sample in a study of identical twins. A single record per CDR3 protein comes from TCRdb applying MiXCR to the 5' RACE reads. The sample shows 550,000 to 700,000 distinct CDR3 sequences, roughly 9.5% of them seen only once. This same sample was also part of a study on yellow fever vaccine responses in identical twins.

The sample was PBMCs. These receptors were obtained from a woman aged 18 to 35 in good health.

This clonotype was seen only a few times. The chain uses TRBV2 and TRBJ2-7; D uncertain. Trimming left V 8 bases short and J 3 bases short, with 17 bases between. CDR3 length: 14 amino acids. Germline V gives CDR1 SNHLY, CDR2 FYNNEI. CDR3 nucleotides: TGTGCCAGCTGCCTCGATGTGGGGTACTACGAGCAGTACTTC. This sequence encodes CASCLDVGYYEQYF.

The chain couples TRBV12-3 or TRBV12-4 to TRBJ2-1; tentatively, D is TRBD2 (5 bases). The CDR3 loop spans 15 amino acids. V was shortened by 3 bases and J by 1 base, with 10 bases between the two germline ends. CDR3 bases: TGTGCCAGCAGTTTGGGAGAGCGTTCCTACAATGAGCAGTTCTTC. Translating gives CASSLGERSYNEQFF.

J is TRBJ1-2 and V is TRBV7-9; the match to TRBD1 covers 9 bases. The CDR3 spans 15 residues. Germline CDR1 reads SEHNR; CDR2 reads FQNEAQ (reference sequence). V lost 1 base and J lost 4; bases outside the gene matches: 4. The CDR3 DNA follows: TGTGCCAGCAGCTTAGTCCCACAGGGGGCCTATGGCTACACCTTC. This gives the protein CASSLVPQGAYGYTF.

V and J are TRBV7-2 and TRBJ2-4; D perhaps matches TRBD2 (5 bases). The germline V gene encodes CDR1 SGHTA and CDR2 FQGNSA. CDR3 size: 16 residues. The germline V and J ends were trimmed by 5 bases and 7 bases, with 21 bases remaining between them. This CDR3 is CASSTRLGVGSNIQYF. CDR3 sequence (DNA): TGTGCCAGCAGCACTAGGCTCGGGGTCGGGTCCAACATTCAGTACTTC.

The CDR3 nucleotides read TGTGCCAGCAGACCCGGACAGCTCGGGGCCCAGTACTTC. As protein: CASRPGQLGAQYF. The chain couples TRBV28 to TRBJ2-5, with D possibly being TRBD1 (6 bases). The germline V gene encodes CDR1 MDHEN and CDR2 SYDVKM. V lost 6 bases and J lost 9, with 17 bases in between. The CDR3 is 13 residues long.

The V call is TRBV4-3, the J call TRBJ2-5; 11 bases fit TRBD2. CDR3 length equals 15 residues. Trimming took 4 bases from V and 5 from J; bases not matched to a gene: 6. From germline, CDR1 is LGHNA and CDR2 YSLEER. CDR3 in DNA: TGCGCCAGCAGCCCACTAGCGGGAGTCGGGGAGACCCAGTACTTC. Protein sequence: CASSPLAGVGETQYF.

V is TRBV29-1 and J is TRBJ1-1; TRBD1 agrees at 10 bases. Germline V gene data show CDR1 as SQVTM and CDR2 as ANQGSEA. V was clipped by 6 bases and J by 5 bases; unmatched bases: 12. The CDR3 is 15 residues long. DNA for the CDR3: TGCAGCGTACGACGGACAGGGGGTGGTGGGACTGAAGCTTTCTTT. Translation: CSVRRTGGGGTEAFF.

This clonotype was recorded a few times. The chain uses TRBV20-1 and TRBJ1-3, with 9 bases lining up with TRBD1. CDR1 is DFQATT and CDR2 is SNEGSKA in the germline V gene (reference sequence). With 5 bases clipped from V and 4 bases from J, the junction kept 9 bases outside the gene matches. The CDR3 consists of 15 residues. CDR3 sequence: CSADQGQGLGNTIYF. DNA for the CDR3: TGCAGTGCTGATCAGGGACAGGGCTTAGGAAACACCATATATTTT.

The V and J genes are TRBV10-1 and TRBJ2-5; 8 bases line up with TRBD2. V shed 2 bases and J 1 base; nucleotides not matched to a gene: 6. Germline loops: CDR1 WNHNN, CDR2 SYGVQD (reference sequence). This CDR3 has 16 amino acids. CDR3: CASSEDLAGVQETQYF. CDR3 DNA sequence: TGCGCCAGCAGTGAGGATCTAGCGGGTGTCCAAGAGACCCAGTACTTC.

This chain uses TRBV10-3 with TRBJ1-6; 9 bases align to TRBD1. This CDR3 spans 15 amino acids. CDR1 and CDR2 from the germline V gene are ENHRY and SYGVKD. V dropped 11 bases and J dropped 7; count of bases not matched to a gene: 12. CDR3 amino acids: CAVRDRDSSNSPLHF. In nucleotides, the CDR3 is TGTGCCGTCCGGGACAGGGACTCGTCCAATTCACCCCTCCACTTT.

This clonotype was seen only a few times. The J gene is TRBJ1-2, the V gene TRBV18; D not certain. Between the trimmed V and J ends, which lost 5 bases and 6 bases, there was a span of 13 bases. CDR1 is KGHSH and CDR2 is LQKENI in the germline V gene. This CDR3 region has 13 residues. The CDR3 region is CASSLVLGDGYTF. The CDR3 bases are TGTGCCAGCTCATTAGTCCTAGGAGATGGCTACACCTTC.

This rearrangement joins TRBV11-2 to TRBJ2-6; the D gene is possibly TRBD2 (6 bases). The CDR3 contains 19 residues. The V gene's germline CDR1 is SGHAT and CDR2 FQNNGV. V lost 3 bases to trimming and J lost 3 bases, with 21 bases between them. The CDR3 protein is CASSFVPAGGRGGANVLTF. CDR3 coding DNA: TGTGCCAGCAGCTTTGTTCCAGCGGGTGGGAGAGGTGGGGCCAACGTCCTGACTTTC.

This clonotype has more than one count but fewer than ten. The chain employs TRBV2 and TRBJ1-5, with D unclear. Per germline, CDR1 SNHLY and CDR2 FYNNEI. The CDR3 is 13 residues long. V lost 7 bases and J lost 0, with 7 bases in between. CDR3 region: CASIPDSNQPQHF. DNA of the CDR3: TGTGCCAGCATCCCAGATAGCAATCAGCCCCAGCATTTT.

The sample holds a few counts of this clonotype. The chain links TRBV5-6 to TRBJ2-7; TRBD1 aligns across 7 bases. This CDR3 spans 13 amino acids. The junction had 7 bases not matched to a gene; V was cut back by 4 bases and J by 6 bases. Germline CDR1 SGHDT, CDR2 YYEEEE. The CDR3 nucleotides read TGTGCCAGCAGCGGGACAGATCCCCTCGAGCAGTACTTC. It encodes CASSGTDPLEQYF.

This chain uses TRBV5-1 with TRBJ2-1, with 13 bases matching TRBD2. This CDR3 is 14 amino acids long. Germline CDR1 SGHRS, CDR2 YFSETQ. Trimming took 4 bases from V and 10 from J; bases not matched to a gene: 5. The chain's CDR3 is CASSELAGGGEQFF. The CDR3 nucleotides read TGCGCCAGCAGCGAACTAGCGGGAGGGGGGGAGCAGTTCTTC.

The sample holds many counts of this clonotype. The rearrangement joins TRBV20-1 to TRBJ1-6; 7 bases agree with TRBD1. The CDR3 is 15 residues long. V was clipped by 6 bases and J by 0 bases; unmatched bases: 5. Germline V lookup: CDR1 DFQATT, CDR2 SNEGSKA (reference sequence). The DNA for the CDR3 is TGCAGTGCCGGACAGGCTAGCTCCTATAATTCACCCCTCCACTTT. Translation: CSAGQASSYNSPLHF.

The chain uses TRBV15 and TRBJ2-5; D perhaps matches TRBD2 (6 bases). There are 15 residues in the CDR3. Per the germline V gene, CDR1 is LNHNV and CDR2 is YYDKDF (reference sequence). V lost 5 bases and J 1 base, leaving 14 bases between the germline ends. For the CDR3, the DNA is TGTGCCACCAGCGTCACGACTAGTTCCCAAGAGACCCAGTACTTC. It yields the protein CATSVTTSSQETQYF.

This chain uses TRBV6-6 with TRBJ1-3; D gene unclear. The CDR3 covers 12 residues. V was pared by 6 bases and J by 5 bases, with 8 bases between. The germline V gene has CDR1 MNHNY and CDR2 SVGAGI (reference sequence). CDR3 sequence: CASSSIRNTIYF. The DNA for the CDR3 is TGTGCCAGCAGCTCTATCCGAAACACCATATATTTT.

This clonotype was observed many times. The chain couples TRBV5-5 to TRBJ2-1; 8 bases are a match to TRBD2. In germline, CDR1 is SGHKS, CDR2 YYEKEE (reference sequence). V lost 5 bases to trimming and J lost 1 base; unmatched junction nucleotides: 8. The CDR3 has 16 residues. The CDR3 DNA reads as TGTGCCAGCAGATCTGGACTAGCAGGGTCCTACAATGAGCAGTTCTTC. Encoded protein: CASRSGLAGSYNEQFF.

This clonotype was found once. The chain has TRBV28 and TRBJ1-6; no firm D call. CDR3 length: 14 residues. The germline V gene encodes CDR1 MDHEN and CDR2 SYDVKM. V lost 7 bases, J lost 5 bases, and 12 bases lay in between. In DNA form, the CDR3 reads TGTGCCAGCACCTCGAGGAGGGATAATTCACCCCTCCACTTT. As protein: CASTSRRDNSPLHF.

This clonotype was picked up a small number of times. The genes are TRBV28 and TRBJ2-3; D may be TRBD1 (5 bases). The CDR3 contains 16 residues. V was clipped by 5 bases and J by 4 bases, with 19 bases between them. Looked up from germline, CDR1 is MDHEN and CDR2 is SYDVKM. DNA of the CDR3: TGTGCCAGCAGTCACAAGGGGTCACGAGCCCCAGATACGCAGTATTTT. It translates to CASSHKGSRAPDTQYF. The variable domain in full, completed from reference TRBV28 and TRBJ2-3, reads DVKVTQSSRYLVKRTGEKVFLECVQDMDHENMFWYRQDPGLGLRLIYFSYDVKMKEKGDIPEGYSVSREKKERFSLILESASTNQTSMYLCASSHKGSRAPDTQYFGPGTRLTVL.

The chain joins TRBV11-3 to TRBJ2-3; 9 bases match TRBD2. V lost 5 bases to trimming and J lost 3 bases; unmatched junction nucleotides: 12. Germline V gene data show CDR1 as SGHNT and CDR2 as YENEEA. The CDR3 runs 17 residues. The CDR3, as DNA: TGTGCCAGCAGCCCCCTCAGCGGGAGGTTTGGTACAGATACGCAGTATTTT. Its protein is CASSPLSGRFGTDTQYF.

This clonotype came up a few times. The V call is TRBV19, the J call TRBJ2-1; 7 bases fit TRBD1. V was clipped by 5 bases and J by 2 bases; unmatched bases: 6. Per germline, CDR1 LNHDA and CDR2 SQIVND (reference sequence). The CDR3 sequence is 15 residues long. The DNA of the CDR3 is TGTGCCAGTAGTTTCGGACAGGCCACCTACAATGAGCAGTTCTTC. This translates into CASSFGQATYNEQFF.

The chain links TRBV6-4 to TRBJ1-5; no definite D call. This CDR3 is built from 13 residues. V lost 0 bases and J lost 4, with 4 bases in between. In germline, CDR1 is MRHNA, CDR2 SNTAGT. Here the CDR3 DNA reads TGTGCCAGCAGTGACTCGCCAAATCAGCCCCAGCATTTT. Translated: CASSDSPNQPQHF.

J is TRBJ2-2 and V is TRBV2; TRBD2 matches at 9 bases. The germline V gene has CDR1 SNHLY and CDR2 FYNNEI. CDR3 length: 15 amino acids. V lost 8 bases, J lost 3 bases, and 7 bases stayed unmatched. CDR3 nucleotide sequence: TGTGCCAGCGTACCGAGCGGGGGGTACACCGGGGAGCTGTTTTTT. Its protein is CASVPSGGYTGELFF.

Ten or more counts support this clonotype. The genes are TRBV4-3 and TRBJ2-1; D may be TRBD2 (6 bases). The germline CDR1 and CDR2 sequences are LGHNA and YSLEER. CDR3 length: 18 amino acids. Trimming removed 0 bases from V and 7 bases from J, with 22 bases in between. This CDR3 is CASSQEGTRDFSYNEQFF. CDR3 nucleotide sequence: TGCGCCAGCAGCCAAGAGGGGACTCGGGACTTTTCTTATAATGAGCAGTTCTTC.